A selection of T cell receptor beta chains follows, all from one sample in a study of T cell responses to AZD1222 COVID-19 vaccine. Sequencing was performed with immunoSEQ multiplex PCR; in TCRdb, only in-frame clones are kept and a portion is missing. Of 130,000 to 150,000 clones detected, about 91% appear once; the ten largest clones hold over 13%. The specimen was peripheral blood, collected on day 0 of AZD1222 vaccination. These receptors were collected from an adult in good health. CDR3s include the opening cysteine and the closing phenylalanine or tryptophan. D genes are given only for firm matches. Clone size is given for some rows only: seen once, a few or many times, or a class if the clone is expanded.

D: NA
size: once
V: TRBV12-3/TRBV12-4
J: TRBJ2-5
length: 13
DNA: TGTGCCAGCAGCACGGCAAGTCAAGAGACCCAGTACTTC
CDR3: CASSTASQETQYF

D: NA
size: NA
V: TRBV7-3
J: TRBJ1-1
length: 13
DNA: TGTGCCAGCAGCAACAATTTGAACACTGAAGCTTTCTTT
CDR3: CASSNNLNTEAFF

D: NA
size: NA
V: TRBV5-4
J: TRBJ1-3
length: 12
DNA: TGTGCCAGCGGCCGGGTCGGAAACACCATATATTTT
CDR3: CASGRVGNTIYF

D: TRBD2
size: NA
V: TRBV7-2
J: TRBJ2-1
length: 16
DNA: TGTGCCAGCAGCCCGGGGACTAGCGGGGGGCGCAATGAGCAGTTCTTC
CDR3: CASSPGTSGGRNEQFF

D: NA
size: few
V: TRBV19
J: TRBJ2-7
length: 17
DNA: TGTGCCAGTAGTGCTCCCCCGGGGCGTCCGGGTACCTACGAGCAGTACTTC
CDR3: CASSAPPGRPGTYEQYF

D: NA
size: NA
V: TRBV27
J: TRBJ1-1
length: 16
DNA: TGTGCCAGCAGTTTCGGTCCCGAGTTAATGAACACTGAAGCTTTCTTT
CDR3: CASSFGPELMNTEAFF

D: NA
size: NA
V: TRBV29-1
J: TRBJ2-4
length: 11
DNA: TGCAGCGTTGGAGAGGAAGAGCCGGCGGCTTTC
CDR3: CSVGEEEPAAF

D: TRBD1
size: NA
V: TRBV7-9
J: TRBJ1-2
length: 14
DNA: TGTGCCAGCAGGGACAGGGGGCCCCCCTATGGCTACACCTTC
CDR3: CASRDRGPPYGYTF

D: NA
size: NA
V: TRBV3-1/TRBV3-2
J: TRBJ1-2
length: 15
DNA: TGTGCCAGCAGCCCGGGCCCGACATTTCGATATGGCTACACCTTC
CDR3: CASSPGPTFRYGYTF

D: NA
size: NA
V: TRBV7-3
J: TRBJ2-7
length: 15
DNA: TGTGCCAGCAGTCCCTCGGGCCTAAAGGGAGACGAGCAGTACTTC
CDR3: CASSPSGLKGDEQYF

D: NA
size: NA
V: TRBV5-1
J: TRBJ2-5
length: 14
DNA: TGCGCCAGCAGCTGGGGACCAGACCAAGAGACCCAGTACTTC
CDR3: CASSWGPDQETQYF

D: NA
size: once
V: TRBV7-2
J: TRBJ1-5
length: 13
DNA: TGTGCCAGCAGCTTAAATCTCGTTCAGCCCCAGCATTTT
CDR3: CASSLNLVQPQHF

D: NA
size: NA
V: TRBV2
J: TRBJ1-3
length: 13
DNA: TGTGCCTCGGTGCAGGGAATAGGAAACACCATATATTTT
CDR3: CASVQGIGNTIYF

D: NA
size: NA
V: TRBV19
J: TRBJ2-7
length: 15
DNA: TGTGCCAGTAGGTCAGGACCTCTTACAGGGTCCGAGCAGTACTTC
CDR3: CASRSGPLTGSEQYF

D: TRBD2
size: NA
V: TRBV4-2
J: TRBJ2-1
length: 18
DNA: TGTGCCAGCAGCCAAGGAAGAACGAGGACTAGCGGGGGAAATGAGCAGTTCTTC
CDR3: CASSQGRTRTSGGNEQFF

D: NA
size: NA
V: TRBV3-1/TRBV3-2
J: TRBJ2-7
length: 11
DNA: TGTGCCAGCAGCGCTCGTTACGAGCAGTACTTC
CDR3: CASSARYEQYF

D: NA
size: NA
V: TRBV5-8
J: TRBJ2-3
length: 11
DNA: TGTGCCAGCAGCTGGAGAGATACGCAGTATTTT
CDR3: CASSWRDTQYF

D: TRBD1
size: NA
V: TRBV18
J: TRBJ1-6
length: 17
DNA: TGTGCCAGCTCACCGAACCGTGGGACAGCAGTTAATTCACCCCTCCACTTT
CDR3: CASSPNRGTAVNSPLHF

D: TRBD1
size: few
V: TRBV2
J: TRBJ1-5
length: 14
DNA: TGTGCCAGCAACCGGGACAGGGGGTATCAGCCCCAGCATTTT
CDR3: CASNRDRGYQPQHF

D: NA
size: NA
V: TRBV4-2
J: TRBJ2-2
length: 16
DNA: TGTGCCAGCAGCCAGTACCCGGACACTAACACCGGGGAGCTGTTTTTT
CDR3: CASSQYPDTNTGELFF

D: NA
size: few
V: TRBV9
J: TRBJ2-3
length: 15
DNA: TGTGCCAGCAGCGTGAGTGCCCTTCCCGGGGATACGCAGTATTTT
CDR3: CASSVSALPGDTQYF

D: NA
size: NA
V: TRBV18
J: TRBJ1-1
length: 14
DNA: TGTGCCAGCTCACCACTAGGCACGAACACTGAAGCTTTCTTT
CDR3: CASSPLGTNTEAFF

D: TRBD1
size: NA
V: TRBV5-6
J: TRBJ2-7
length: 14
DNA: TGTGCCAGCAGTTGGAAGGACAGGGGCTACGAGCAGTACTTC
CDR3: CASSWKDRGYEQYF

D: NA
size: NA
V: TRBV6-2/TRBV6-3
J: TRBJ1-6
length: 15
DNA: TGTGCCAGCAGTTACTCGAGGTCCGGGAGCTCACCCCTCCACTTT
CDR3: CASSYSRSGSSPLHF

D: TRBD1
size: NA
V: TRBV29-1
J: TRBJ2-2
length: 14
DNA: TGCAGCGTGTCTGGGACAGGGCTCACCGGGGAGCTGTTTTTT
CDR3: CSVSGTGLTGELFF

D: TRBD1
size: NA
V: TRBV5-6
J: TRBJ2-7
length: 16
DNA: TGTGCCAGCAGCTTAGTCGCAGGGGGCAAATCCTACGAGCAGTACTTC
CDR3: CASSLVAGGKSYEQYF

D: TRBD1
size: NA
V: TRBV3-1/TRBV3-2
J: TRBJ2-1
length: 16
DNA: TGTGCCAGCAGCCAAGAGGTAGGGCGACAGGGGAAGAAGCAGTTCTTC
CDR3: CASSQEVGRQGKKQFF

D: TRBD2
size: NA
V: TRBV7-3
J: TRBJ2-5
length: 15
DNA: TGTGCCAGCAGCTTAGGGACTATGTACCAAGAGACCCAGTACTTC
CDR3: CASSLGTMYQETQYF

D: TRBD1
size: NA
V: TRBV5-6
J: TRBJ1-2
length: 15
DNA: TGTGCCAGCAGCTTGCGGCAGGGGGCCCACTATGGCTACACCTTC
CDR3: CASSLRQGAHYGYTF

D: TRBD2
size: NA
V: TRBV7-9
J: TRBJ2-5
length: 17
DNA: TGTGCCAGCAGCTTAGGGTTCGGCGGGGGGGCTCAAGAGACCCAGTACTTC
CDR3: CASSLGFGGGAQETQYF

D: NA
size: NA
V: TRBV18
J: TRBJ1-1
length: 14
DNA: TGTGCCAGCTCACCTTCCGAGACGCACGGTGAAGCTTTCTTT
CDR3: CASSPSETHGEAFF

D: TRBD1
size: few
V: TRBV6-5
J: TRBJ1-1
length: 13
DNA: TGTGCCAGCAGCTCCGCGCAGGGGGGTGAAGCTTTCTTT
CDR3: CASSSAQGGEAFF

D: NA
size: NA
V: TRBV3-1/TRBV3-2
J: TRBJ2-7
length: 11
DNA: TGTGCCAGCAGCTCCGGGACAGAGCAGTACTTC
CDR3: CASSSGTEQYF

D: NA
size: NA
V: TRBV19
J: TRBJ1-2
length: 12
DNA: TGTGCCAGTAGTATCCGGCACCATGGCTACACCTTC
CDR3: CASSIRHHGYTF

D: TRBD1
size: NA
V: TRBV18
J: TRBJ1-2
length: 16
DNA: TGTGCCAGCTCACCACTAGGGACAGGGGGCGAAGATGGCTACACCTTC
CDR3: CASSPLGTGGEDGYTF

D: NA
size: once
V: TRBV4-1
J: TRBJ2-3
length: 14
DNA: TGCGCCAGCAGCCCCGACGGACCCACAGATACGCAGTATTTT
CDR3: CASSPDGPTDTQYF

D: NA
size: NA
V: TRBV18
J: TRBJ2-7
length: 16
DNA: TGTGCCAGCTCAGCTAACCACCGGGACCTAAGGGACGAGCAGTACTTC
CDR3: CASSANHRDLRDEQYF

D: NA
size: NA
V: TRBV3-1/TRBV3-2
J: TRBJ2-7
length: 11
DNA: TGTGCCAGCAGCCAAGAATATGAGCAGTACTTC
CDR3: CASSQEYEQYF

D: NA
size: NA
V: TRBV28
J: TRBJ2-3
length: 18
DNA: TGTGCCAGCAGTTCTCGTGGGCTAGCCCTATCAGGCACAGATACGCAGTATTTT
CDR3: CASSSRGLALSGTDTQYF

D: TRBD2
size: NA
V: TRBV7-9
J: TRBJ2-2
length: 13
DNA: TGTGCCAGCGCCCGGGGGGGCACCGGGGAGCTGTTTTTT
CDR3: CASARGGTGELFF

D: NA
size: NA
V: TRBV4-2
J: TRBJ1-4
length: 15
DNA: TGTGCCAGCAGCCAAAGTAGACGGGAGAATGAAAAACTGTTTTTT
CDR3: CASSQSRRENEKLFF

D: TRBD2
size: NA
V: TRBV9
J: TRBJ2-3
length: 17
DNA: TGTGCCAGCAGCGTAGGACTAGCGGGGTCGGCCACAGATACGCAGTATTTT
CDR3: CASSVGLAGSATDTQYF

D: TRBD1
size: NA
V: TRBV6-5
J: TRBJ1-6
length: 15
DNA: TGTGCCAGCAGTCTACAGGGGCGAAGGAATTCACCCCTCCACTTT
CDR3: CASSLQGRRNSPLHF

D: NA
size: NA
V: TRBV5-6
J: TRBJ2-7
length: 11
DNA: TGTGCCAGCAGCTTGGACAGTTTCTTGTACTTC
CDR3: CASSLDSFLYF

D: TRBD1
size: NA
V: TRBV19
J: TRBJ1-5
length: 14
DNA: TGTGCCAGTAGTTTGACAGGGGTTGAGCAGCCCCAGCATTTT
CDR3: CASSLTGVEQPQHF

D: NA
size: NA
V: TRBV11-3
J: TRBJ2-1
length: 15
DNA: TGTGCCAGCAGCTTAGAACAGGGGGGGTACAATGAGCAGTTCTTC
CDR3: CASSLEQGGYNEQFF

D: NA
size: NA
V: TRBV7-2
J: TRBJ1-1
length: 17
DNA: TGTGCCAGCAGCTTAGCATGGCGGGGCTTGGGGAACACTGAAGCTTTCTTT
CDR3: CASSLAWRGLGNTEAFF

D: TRBD2
size: NA
V: TRBV5-8
J: TRBJ2-5
length: 16
DNA: TGTGCCAGCAGCAACGGGACTAGCGGGGCTCAAGAGACCCAGTACTTC
CDR3: CASSNGTSGAQETQYF

D: NA
size: NA
V: TRBV5-1
J: TRBJ1-6
length: 15
DNA: TGCGCCAGCAGCTTGGTAGGGCCGGATAATTCACCCCTCCACTTT
CDR3: CASSLVGPDNSPLHF

D: NA
size: NA
V: TRBV9
J: TRBJ1-1
length: 13
DNA: TGTGCCAGCAGCGATCGACAGTACGGAGAAGCTTTCTTT
CDR3: CASSDRQYGEAFF

D: NA
size: NA
V: TRBV7-9
J: TRBJ2-1
length: 15
DNA: TGTGCCAGCAGCCCTCGGGGAGCGGCCTACAATGAGCAGTTCTTC
CDR3: CASSPRGAAYNEQFF

D: NA
size: NA
V: TRBV7-9
J: TRBJ2-7
length: 14
DNA: TGTGCCAGCAGCTTAGGGGGTTCAGGCCTCGAGCAGTACTTC
CDR3: CASSLGGSGLEQYF

D: NA
size: NA
V: TRBV19
J: TRBJ1-2
length: 15
DNA: TGTGCCAGTAGTATAGGAAGTCACATACCCTATGGCTACACCTTC
CDR3: CASSIGSHIPYGYTF

D: NA
size: few
V: TRBV28
J: TRBJ1-4
length: 15
DNA: TGTGCCAGCAGTCTACCTCAGGGTAGCGGTGAAAAACTGTTTTTT
CDR3: CASSLPQGSGEKLFF